Described below is a single TCR beta chain sequence and its context. Sequenced by immunoSEQ multiplex PCR; TCRdb stores in-frame clones only, minus some. The sample lists around 20,000 clones, 80% to 85% occurring once. This record belongs to a study of OX40 agonist ivuxolimab in advanced cancers. Background on the study: Partial responses were observed in three patients, of whom one had hepatocellular carcinoma and two had cutaneous melanoma.

After removal of 3 bases from V and 2 bases from J, the junction contained 7 bases not matched to a gene. This CDR3 is 16 amino acids long. Germline V CDR1 and CDR2: SGDLS, YYNGEE. Source: CD4+ or CD8+ T cells sorted from blood, taken in a trial of the OX40 agonist ivuxolimab. V is TRBV9 and J is TRBJ1-2, with 10 bases that match TRBD1. This TCR was sampled from an adult with an advanced solid tumor such as melanoma, head and neck, liver or kidney cancer. The CDR3 protein is CASSGPGDRGNYGYTF. CDR3 DNA: TGTGCCAGCAGCGGCCCTGGGGACAGGGGAAACTATGGCTACACCTTC.